This TCR beta chain emerged from a study of cytomegalovirus exposure and HLA in healthy donors. At the level of the study: Early on, a data release was issued that held tens of millions of unique TCRs from HLA-typed donors.

Donors in the study were healthy people who gave bone marrow. This clone was recorded once. V was pared by 0 bases and J by 0 bases, with 13 bases between. Germline V gene lookup returns CDR1 LGHNA and CDR2 YNFKEQ. This CDR3 contains 17 residues. Primers included in the PCR were 60 Vbeta and 13 Jbeta primers. The data were produced by immunoSEQ multiplex PCR, yet TCRdb's version contains in-frame clones alone and is incomplete. Among about 200,000 clones, approximately 78% were seen once, and the ten largest hold about 3%. V and J are TRBV4-2 and TRBJ2-3; the D gene is possibly TRBD1 (6 bases). The clonotype comes from a woman aged 40 to 50 in good health and CMV-seronegative. Sequencing was carried out using PBMCs. The CDR3 protein is CASSQERGGLSTDTQYF. CDR3 coding DNA: TGTGCCAGCAGCCAAGAACGAGGGGGATTGAGCACAGATACGCAGTATTTT.